This T cell receptor beta chain appears in the sequencing data of a study of shared clonotypes between healthy human individuals. Study conclusions and caveats: Clonotype sharing among donors was thought likely to change with sequencing depth. Clonotype sharing across a handful of donors was observed for around 4.8% of naive CD4 clonotypes.

A note on this clone: Its antigen is not known.

V lost 5 bases and J 8 bases, leaving 13 bases between the germline ends. Germline V gene data show CDR1 as SGHVS and CDR2 as FQNEAQ. CDR3 length: 13 amino acids. CD45RO-negative CD8 cells positively selected for CCR7 made up the naive population, which excluded terminally differentiated effector memory CD45RA+ cells. Sequenced by immunoSEQ multiplex PCR; TCRdb stores in-frame clones only, minus some. This sample carries about 2.2 million clones, under 95% of them seen once, and the ten largest clones take 1.7%. The sample consisted of naive CD8+ T cells from PBMCs. The rearrangement links TRBV7-8 to TRBJ2-1, with D possibly TRBD2 on 7 matching bases. This TCR was recovered from a man aged 18 to 30 in good health. Some clones in this sample may be carry-over from other donors' samples. CDR3 DNA sequence: TGTGCCAGCAGCATGGGGGGGGGCGATGAGCAGTTCTTC. Protein: CASSMGGGDEQFF.